This entry features one T cell receptor (beta chain) sequence. This sample is part of a study of blood T cell repertoires in COVID-19. J lost 4 bases, V lost 4 bases, and 9 bases had no gene match. Per the germline V gene, CDR1 is KGHDR and CDR2 is SFDVKD. This CDR3 has 16 residues. TCRdb's copy holds only in-frame clones and misses some; the assay was immunoSEQ multiplex PCR. The sample includes 200,000 to 300,000 clones, around 89% of them seen just once. This receptor was identified in a woman in her twenties or thirties with COVID-19, enrolled during active disease. Sequencing was done on a sample of peripheral blood. The chain joins TRBV24-1 to TRBJ2-1; 7 nucleotides line up with TRBD2. CDR3 residues: CATSDPRGTLYNEQFF. The CDR3 region has the DNA TGTGCCACCAGTGACCCGCGGGGGACCTTGTACAATGAGCAGTTCTTC.